Listed below are T cell receptor beta chains from one sample, sequenced in a study of PD-1 blockade in mismatch repair-deficient tumors. Here immunoSEQ multiplex PCR was the method, and the copy in TCRdb shows in-frame clones only, minus some. Of 38,000 or so clones detected, about 85% appear once; the ten largest clones hold approximately 3.9%. The specimen comprised peripheral blood, sampled about 81 weeks after starting pembrolizumab. The receptors originated from an adult with mismatch repair-deficient cancer. Each CDR3 is given with its conserved first and last residue. A D gene is named only where the DNA matches it firmly. Expanded clones get a size class; other rows say once, few or many, or leave the size out.

CDR3 protein | CDR3 DNA | clone size | V gene | D gene | J gene
CATSRVRAPNTGELFF | TGTGCCACCAGCAGAGTCCGGGCACCGAACACCGGGGAGCTGTTTTTT | . | TRBV15 | . | TRBJ2-2
CASSSLPIPDRGRSDTQYF | TGTGCCAGCAGCTCCTTACCCATCCCGGACAGGGGGCGATCTGATACGCAGTATTTT | . | TRBV5-5 | TRBD1 | TRBJ2-3
CASWTRDSNQPQHF | TGTGCCAGCTGGACCCGGGACAGTAATCAGCCCCAGCATTTT | . | TRBV19 | TRBD1 | TRBJ1-5
CASSVGGQAYEQYF | TGTGCCAGCAGCGTAGGGGGACAGGCCTACGAGCAGTACTTC | . | TRBV9 | TRBD1 | TRBJ2-7
CASSEEQDYTDTQYF | TGTGCCAGCAGTGAAGAACAGGACTACACAGATACGCAGTATTTT | . | TRBV2 | . | TRBJ2-3
CASSPLEKLFF | TGTGCCAGCAGCCCCCTTGAAAAACTGTTTTTT | . | TRBV7-8 | . | TRBJ1-4
CASSSTGVYNEQFF | TGTGCCAGCAGCAGTACGGGGGTGTACAATGAGCAGTTCTTC | . | TRBV11-2 | . | TRBJ2-1
CASSGLAPHFGNEQFF | TGTGCCAGCTCTGGACTAGCGCCCCATTTCGGCAATGAGCAGTTCTTC | . | TRBV18 | TRBD2 | TRBJ2-1
CASSLAVSGSPQHTYEQYF | TGTGCCAGCAGCTTAGCTGTCTCAGGGAGTCCTCAACATACCTACGAGCAGTACTTC | . | TRBV7-8 | . | TRBJ2-7
CASSLAGGVYNEQFF | TGTGCCAGCAGCCTGGCGGGAGGGGTATACAATGAGCAGTTCTTC | . | TRBV5-4 | TRBD2 | TRBJ2-1
CASSYRRTEETQYF | TGTGCCAGCAGCTACCGAAGGACCGAAGAGACCCAGTACTTC | once | TRBV7-3 | . | TRBJ2-5
CASRPGQGVPGELFF | TGTGCCAGCAGACCGGGACAGGGAGTCCCCGGGGAGCTGTTTTTT | . | TRBV5-6 | TRBD1 | TRBJ2-2
CASRLGRTGDYGYTF | TGTGCCAGCAGACTGGGTCGGACAGGGGATTATGGCTACACCTTC | . | TRBV6-1 | TRBD1 | TRBJ1-2
CASSYSGGVGYTF | TGTGCCAGCAGTTACTCCGGGGGCGTCGGCTACACCTTC | . | TRBV6-5 | . | TRBJ1-2
CASSQDPGSGGTDTQYF | TGCGCCAGCAGCCAAGATCCGGGAAGCGGGGGCACAGATACGCAGTATTTT | . | TRBV4-1 | TRBD2 | TRBJ2-3
CSVDRYNYGYTF | TGCAGCGTGGACAGATATAACTATGGCTACACCTTC | . | TRBV29-1 | . | TRBJ1-2
CASSSWTGPSYEQYF | TGTGCCAGCAGCTCATGGACAGGGCCCTCCTACGAGCAGTACTTC | . | TRBV5-6 | TRBD1 | TRBJ2-7
CASSPDGYSNQPQHF | TGCGCCAGCAGCCCGGACGGGTATAGCAATCAGCCCCAGCATTTT | . | TRBV5-1 | . | TRBJ1-5
CAWSVNRGEAFF | TGTGCCTGGAGTGTAAACAGAGGGGAAGCTTTCTTT | . | TRBV30 | . | TRBJ1-1
CASSQTGCGPDGELFF | TGCGCCAGCAGTCAAACAGGGTGTGGGCCAGACGGGGAGCTGTTTTTT | . | TRBV23-1 | . | TRBJ2-2
CASSLVTSGRLGEQFF | TGTGCCAGCAGCTTAGTAACTAGCGGGAGGTTGGGTGAGCAGTTCTTC | . | TRBV13 | TRBD2 | TRBJ2-1
CASSPRGPYEQYF | TGTGCCAGCAGCCCAAGGGGACCCTACGAGCAGTACTTC | medium-sized | TRBV7-9 | . | TRBJ2-7
CASSVDRYTGELFF | TGTGCCAGCAGCGTCGACAGATACACCGGGGAGCTGTTTTTT | . | TRBV6-1 | . | TRBJ2-2
CASSQQTDTQYF | TGTGCCAGCAGCCAGCAGACAGATACGCAGTATTTT | . | TRBV7-9 | . | TRBJ2-3
CASSFRGTNYGYTF | TGTGCCAGCAGTTTCAGGGGAACCAACTATGGCTACACCTTC | . | TRBV6-1 | . | TRBJ1-2
CASRNRVRNQPQHF | TGTGCCAGTAGAAACAGGGTGCGGAATCAGCCCCAGCATTTT | . | TRBV19 | . | TRBJ1-5
CASSPIRGGEQYF | TGTGCTAGCAGCCCGATCAGGGGTGGCGAGCAGTACTTC | once | TRBV7-7 | . | TRBJ2-7
CASSLEPGTPDTDTQYF | TGCGCCAGCAGCTTGGAACCCGGGACACCTGACACAGATACGCAGTATTTT | once | TRBV5-1 | . | TRBJ2-3
CASSQTRFQPQHF | TGTGCCAGCAGCCAAACGCGGTTTCAGCCCCAGCATTTT | few | TRBV6-1 | . | TRBJ1-5
CASSGTSGRAYSTDTQYF | TGTGCCAGCAGTGGAACTAGCGGGAGGGCCTATAGCACAGATACGCAGTATTTT | . | TRBV27 | TRBD2 | TRBJ2-3
CSVDNSPGELFF | TGCAGCGTTGACAACAGTCCCGGGGAGCTGTTTTTT | . | TRBV29-1 | . | TRBJ2-2
CASGSSYNEQFF | TGCGCCAGCGGGTCCAGTTACAATGAGCAGTTCTTC | . | TRBV5-1 | . | TRBJ2-1
CASSPRGAGVGYNEQFF | TGTGCCAGCAGCCCCCGGGGAGCGGGAGTTGGTTACAATGAGCAGTTCTTC | . | TRBV5-4 | TRBD2 | TRBJ2-1
CASSKDRGSYEQYF | TGTGCCAGCAGCAAGGACAGGGGCTCCTACGAGCAGTACTTC | . | TRBV2 | TRBD1 | TRBJ2-7
CASSRAGDRIQYF | TGTGCCAGCAGTAGGGCGGGAGATAGAATTCAGTACTTC | medium-sized | TRBV27 | TRBD2 | TRBJ2-4
CASSVGSNNQPQHF | TGTGCCAGCAGCGTAGGCTCAAATAATCAGCCCCAGCATTTT | . | TRBV9 | . | TRBJ1-5
CSVKNPGLGPYSYEQYF | TGCAGCGTTAAAAATCCCGGCTTGGGACCATACTCCTACGAGCAGTACTTC | . | TRBV29-1 | . | TRBJ2-7
CASSLQNRGDYGYTF | TGTGCCAGCTCACTTCAGAACAGGGGTGACTATGGCTACACCTTC | few | TRBV18 | TRBD1 | TRBJ1-2
CASSGVAANTGELFF | TGTGCCAGCAGCGGGGTAGCGGCGAACACCGGGGAGCTGTTTTTT | . | TRBV9 | . | TRBJ2-2
CASRPGTAPEKLFF | TGTGCCAGCCGACCCGGGACAGCACCAGAAAAACTGTTTTTT | . | TRBV6-5 | TRBD1 | TRBJ1-4
CASSRTSETEQFF | TGTGCCAGCAGCCGGACTAGCGAGACTGAGCAGTTCTTC | . | TRBV11-3 | TRBD2 | TRBJ2-1
CASSFPPPREQYF | TGTGCCAGCAGCTTTCCCCCTCCTAGGGAGCAGTACTTC | once | TRBV5-8 | . | TRBJ2-5
CASSITGFYEQYF | TGTGCCAGCAGTATTACAGGGTTCTACGAGCAGTACTTC | . | TRBV6-5 | . | TRBJ2-7
CASSLVALADTDTQYF | TGTGCCAGCAGCTTAGTCGCGCTAGCGGACACAGATACGCAGTATTTT | . | TRBV11-2 | TRBD2 | TRBJ2-3
CASSWETGTRVREQYF | TGTGCCAGCAGCTGGGAAACCGGGACCAGAGTCCGGGAGCAGTACTTC | . | TRBV5-4 | . | TRBJ2-7
CASSVGRGSYEQYF | TGTGCCAGCAGCGTAGGGCGGGGCTCCTACGAGCAGTACTTC | . | TRBV9 | . | TRBJ2-7
CASSLVGGDNQPQHF | TGCGCCAGCAGCTTGGTTGGGGGGGACAATCAGCCCCAGCATTTT | . | TRBV5-1 | . | TRBJ1-5
CASSSTTTSANTGELFF | TGTGCCAGCAGCTCCACAACGACTAGCGCGAACACCGGGGAGCTGTTTTTT | . | TRBV13 | TRBD2 | TRBJ2-2
CASSETGGNQPQHF | TGTGCCAGCAGCGAAACAGGTGGGAATCAGCCCCAGCATTTT | . | TRBV5-6 | . | TRBJ1-5
CASSIADREVAETQYF | TGTGCCAGTAGTATAGCGGACAGGGAAGTCGCAGAGACCCAGTACTTC | . | TRBV19 | TRBD1 | TRBJ2-5
CASSRDRTNTEAFF | TGTGCCAGCAGTCGGGACAGGACGAACACTGAAGCTTTCTTT | . | TRBV6-6 | TRBD1 | TRBJ1-1
CASSVDRNQPQHF | TGTGCCAGCAGTGTGGACCGTAATCAGCCCCAGCATTTT | once | TRBV27 | . | TRBJ1-5
CASSVGDGTYEQYF | TGTGCCAGCAGTGTTGGTGACGGAACCTACGAGCAGTACTTC | . | TRBV6-1 | . | TRBJ2-7
CASSQVGREDEKLFF | TGCGCCAGCAGCCAAGTGGGCAGAGAGGATGAAAAACTGTTTTTT | . | TRBV4-1 | . | TRBJ1-4